This T cell receptor (beta chain) was obtained from a study of cytomegalovirus exposure and HLA in healthy donors. Trimming stripped 4 bases from V and 5 bases from J, with 15 bases between. The CDR3 loop spans 13 amino acids. Germline CDR1 and CDR2: GTSNPN and SVGIG (reference sequence). PCR was performed using 60 Vbeta and 13 Jbeta primers. Methods used by the authors: Approximately 73 million unique TCR beta chains, 10 million to 14 million shared, were counted in a later analysis. Profiling relied on immunoSEQ multiplex PCR, and the TCRdb table lists in-frame clones only, not all of them. D and trimming come from the DNA, and the V and J calls and clone size come from that table. Of 100,000 to 120,000 clones detected, just over 75% appear once; the ten largest clones hold roughly an eighth. Notes on the study in general: Researchers reported that a few CMV-associated chains were confirmed in vitro as CMV antigen-specific. For most TCR beta V segments, an earlier analysis put the productive rate at about 87% or about 30% of the time. It is likely that the observed cluster of highly shared sequence variants was a sequencing artifact.

In the case of this clone: Its antigen is still unknown.

This receptor was taken from a man aged 25-45 years in good health and CMV-seropositive. The gene calls are TRBV30 and TRBJ2-7; possible D gene TRBD1, 5 bases. Specimen: PBMCs. CDR3 protein: CAWNIGAAHEQYF. Here the CDR3 DNA reads TGTGCCTGGAACATAGGGGCTGCCCACGAGCAGTACTTC. The full variable domain, completed using reference TRBV30 and TRBJ2-7, is SQTIHQWPATLVQPVGSPLSLECTVEGTSNPNLYWYRQAAGRGLQLLFYSVGIGQISSEVPQNLSASRPQDRQFILSSKKLLLSDSGFYLCAWNIGAAHEQYFGPGTRLTVT.